Listed here are 25 T cell receptor beta chains from one sample, sequenced in a study of blood T cell repertoires in COVID-19. Some clones are missing from TCRdb's copy, which holds only in-frame ones; the method was immunoSEQ multiplex PCR. In the table there are 150,000 to 200,000 clones, about 92% of which are singletons. The sequencing input was peripheral blood. Source of these receptors: a man younger than 45 with COVID-19, enrolled during active disease.

The genes are TRBV9 and TRBJ2-3, with TRBD1 matching 8 bases. CDR3 length equals 14 residues. Per the germline V gene, CDR1 is SGDLS and CDR2 is YYNGEE. The V segment lost 4 bases and the J segment 5 bases; nucleotides outside the gene matches: 6. The CDR3 protein is CASSPRTGQDTQYF. The DNA for the CDR3 is TGTGCCAGCAGCCCCCGGACAGGGCAAGATACGCAGTATTTT.

The V gene is TRBV19, the J gene TRBJ1-5, with TRBD1 as a possible D gene (5 bases). This CDR3 is built from 20 residues. V shed 6 bases and J shed 0 bases, with 27 bases lying between them. Looked up from germline, CDR1 is LNHDA and CDR2 is SQIVND (reference sequence). Here the CDR3 DNA reads TGTGCCAGTAGAAGCCCCTCCCAATTACAGGTGGGGTATAGCAATCAGCCCCAGCATTTT. This codes for CASRSPSQLQVGYSNQPQHF.

The rearrangement links TRBV6-6 to TRBJ2-7; tentatively, D is TRBD1 (6 bases). Trimming took off 5 bases at V and 4 bases at J, with 15 bases between the two ends. The germline gives CDR1 MNHNY, CDR2 SVGAGI (reference sequence). The CDR3 spans 14 residues. The DNA of the CDR3 is TGTGCCAGCAGTCCCCTGGAAGGGGGTTACGAGCAGTACTTC. Its translation is CASSPLEGGYEQYF.

V is TRBV9 and J is TRBJ2-3; 8 bases line up with TRBD2. From germline, CDR1 is SGDLS and CDR2 YYNGEE. The CDR3 sequence is 17 residues long. V was clipped by 3 bases and J by 5 bases; unmatched bases: 14. The DNA for the CDR3 is TGTGCCAGCAGCGCCGGCGTTAGCGGGGCCACGGGAGATACGCAGTATTTT. As protein: CASSAGVSGATGDTQYF.

The chain links TRBV6-5 to TRBJ2-3, with 8 bases matching TRBD1. The J segment lost 4 bases and the V segment lost 6 bases, leaving 3 bases of the junction unmatched. Germline CDR1 MNHEY, CDR2 SVGAGI. This CDR3 contains 13 residues. The CDR3 loop is CASRRDRSDTQYF. The CDR3 DNA sequence: TGTGCCAGCAGAAGGGACAGGTCAGATACGCAGTATTTT.

The chain carries TRBV7-9 and TRBJ1-2, with D possibly TRBD1 on 5 matching bases. The V end lost 3 bases, the J end lost 4 bases, and 12 bases lay between the germline ends. CDR3 size: 14 residues. Germline V gene sequence: CDR1 SEHNR, CDR2 FQNEAQ (reference sequence). This CDR3 reads CASSLGGESYGYTF. CDR3 nucleotide sequence: TGTGCCAGCAGCTTGGGAGGGGAGAGCTATGGCTACACCTTC. Full variable domain (outside the CDR3, taken from reference TRBV7-9 and TRBJ1-2): DTGVSQNPRHKITKRGQNVTFRCDPISEHNRLYWYRQTLGQGPEFLTYFQNEAQLEKSRLLSDRFSAERPKGSFSTLEIQRTEQGDSAMYLCASSLGGESYGYTFGSGTRLTVV.

This sequence joins TRBV28 and TRBJ1-4; D is possibly TRBD1 (6 bases). CDR1 and CDR2 (germline): MDHEN, SYDVKM. V dropped 6 bases and J dropped 5 bases, with 19 bases sitting between them. The CDR3 is 16 residues long. The CDR3 loop is CASSPTKGGVNEKLFF. The CDR3 nucleotides read TGTGCCAGCAGCCCAACAAAAGGGGGTGTGAATGAAAAACTGTTTTTT.

The chain uses TRBV5-5 and TRBJ2-7; 12 nucleotides align to TRBD2. Germline V lookup: CDR1 SGHKS, CDR2 YYEKEE (reference sequence). J was trimmed by 2 bases and V by 4 bases; bases with no gene match: 7. The CDR3 sequence is 16 residues long. The CDR3 sequence is CASSIATSGGTYEQYF. CDR3 DNA: TGTGCCAGCAGCATAGCGACTAGCGGGGGTACCTACGAGCAGTACTTC. The full variable domain, its missing parts supplied by reference TRBV5-5 and TRBJ2-7, is DAGVTQSPTHLIKTRGQQVTLRCSPISGHKSVSWYQQVLGQGPQFIFQYYEKEERGRGNFPDRFSARQFPNYSSELNVNALLLGDSALYLCASSIATSGGTYEQYFGPGTRLTVT.

V is TRBV19 and J is TRBJ1-5, with a weak D call TRBD1 (6 bases). V was cut by 6 bases and J by 2 bases, with 14 bases left in between. The CDR3 sequence is 15 residues long. Germline values: CDR1 LNHDA, CDR2 SQIVND (reference sequence). The CDR3: CASRTGGQGNQPQHF. CDR3 sequence (DNA): TGTGCCAGTAGGACTGGGGGCCAGGGCAATCAGCCCCAGCATTTT.

The chain is built from TRBV6-6 and TRBJ1-2; TRBD1 is a possible D gene (6 bases). Trimming left V 4 bases short and J 4 bases short, with 16 bases between. The CDR3 extends over 15 amino acids. Germline loops: CDR1 MNHNY, CDR2 SVGAGI (reference sequence). The CDR3 coding sequence is TGTGCCAGCAGTTCTGGGGGGGGCGCGGTCTATGGCTACACCTTC. As protein: CASSSGGGAVYGYTF.

Worth noting for this clone: This sample also contains other DNA sequences that code for the same CDR3. The chain couples TRBV5-1 to TRBJ1-1; D is uncertain. Trimming stripped 0 bases from V and 1 base from J, with 4 bases between. Germline CDR1 SGHRS, CDR2 YFSETQ. CDR3 length equals 13 residues. CDR3 in amino acids: CASSLDRNTEAFF. Written as DNA, the CDR3 is TGCGCCAGCAGCTTGGACAGGAACACTGAAGCTTTCTTT.

The rearrangement uses TRBV19 and TRBJ2-1; D is perhaps TRBD2 (6 bases). The CDR3 loop spans 15 amino acids. V gave up 5 bases and J gave up 0 bases, with 11 bases separating them. Germline CDR1 is LNHDA and CDR2 is SQIVND (reference sequence). The CDR3 reads CASSSPGVSYNEQFF. CDR3 bases: TGTGCCAGTAGTTCCCCGGGGGTCTCCTACAATGAGCAGTTCTTC.

This clone was observed a handful of times. The genes are TRBV5-3 and TRBJ1-2; TRBD1 is a possible D gene (5 bases). TRBV5-3 is known as an ORF, though its function is uncertain. Trimming shortened V by 4 bases and J by 0 bases, and 10 bases separated the two germline ends. The CDR3 contains 14 residues. This CDR3 is CARSRARANYGYTF. The CDR3 DNA follows: TGTGCCAGAAGCCGAGCCAGGGCTAACTATGGCTACACCTTC.

The rearrangement uses TRBV6-5 and TRBJ1-6; TRBD1 might be the D (5 bases). From germline, CDR1 is MNHEY and CDR2 SVGAGI. The germline V and J ends were trimmed by 0 bases and 4 bases, with 10 bases remaining between them. There are 16 residues in the CDR3. The CDR3 region is CASSYSIDSYNSPLHF. The CDR3 nucleotides read TGTGCCAGCAGTTACTCCATCGACAGTTATAATTCACCCCTCCACTTT.

This chain connects TRBV15 to TRBJ1-1, with D unclear. From germline, CDR1 is LNHNV and CDR2 YYDKDF (reference sequence). The ends were cut back, 2 bases at V and 0 bases at J, with 10 bases in the middle. The length of the CDR3 is 15 residues. The CDR3 sequence: CATSRLQTLNTEAFF. The CDR3, as DNA: TGTGCCACCAGCAGACTTCAGACTTTGAACACTGAAGCTTTCTTT.

V and J are TRBV5-4 and TRBJ2-1; a possible D gene is TRBD2 (7 bases). Per germline, CDR1 SGHNT and CDR2 YYREEE (reference sequence). V was trimmed by 2 bases and J by 0 bases, leaving 21 bases between them. The CDR3 loop spans 19 amino acids. The CDR3 loop is CASSFVGGGGQDSYNEQFF. The DNA for the CDR3 is TGTGCCAGCAGCTTTGTCGGCGGGGGCGGGCAAGACTCCTACAATGAGCAGTTCTTC.

The chain is built from TRBV6-5 and TRBJ1-1; D gene ambiguous. From germline, CDR1 is MNHEY and CDR2 SVGAGI. V lost 6 bases, J lost 1 base, and 9 bases lay in between. The CDR3 loop spans 13 amino acids. The CDR3 nucleotides are TGTGCCAGCAGCATTACTGAGAACACTGAAGCTTTCTTT. It specifies CASSITENTEAFF.

This clone was counted a few times. This sequence joins TRBV19 and TRBJ1-4; the match to TRBD1 covers 10 bases. CDR1 LNHDA and CDR2 SQIVND come from the germline V gene (reference sequence). The CDR3 sequence is 14 residues long. V dropped 7 bases and J dropped 5; count of bases not matched to a gene: 4. The CDR3: CASIPDRGNEKLFF. For the CDR3, the DNA is TGTGCCAGTATCCCGGACAGGGGGAATGAAAAACTGTTTTTT.

J is TRBJ1-5 and V is TRBV28; D might be TRBD1 (5 bases). Germline V gives CDR1 MDHEN, CDR2 SYDVKM. V was shortened by 1 base and J by 3 bases, with 10 bases between the two germline ends. CDR3 size: 15 residues. CDR3 sequence reads: CASSLLGRDNQPQHF. CDR3 bases: TGTGCCAGCAGTTTATTAGGCAGGGACAATCAGCCCCAGCATTTT. Supplemented by reference TRBV28 and TRBJ1-5, the full variable domain reads DVKVTQSSRYLVKRTGEKVFLECVQDMDHENMFWYRQDPGLGLRLIYFSYDVKMKEKGDIPEGYSVSREKKERFSLILESASTNQTSMYLCASSLLGRDNQPQHFGDGTRLSIL.

The J gene is TRBJ1-2, the V gene TRBV5-1; the D gene is possibly TRBD1 (5 bases). The germline V gene has CDR1 SGHRS and CDR2 YFSETQ. Deletions cut 6 bases from V and 1 base from J, with 13 bases between. This CDR3 region has 14 residues. As DNA, the CDR3 is TGCGCCAGCAATGAGACAGTCAGTAACTATGGCTACACCTTC. It yields the protein CASNETVSNYGYTF. Using reference TRBV5-1 and TRBJ1-2 for the parts outside the CDR3, the full variable domain is KAGVTQTPRYLIKTRGQQVTLSCSPISGHRSVSWYQQTPGQGLQFLFEYFSETQRNKGNFPGRFSGRQFSNSRSEMNVSTLELGDSALYLCASNETVSNYGYTFGSGTRLTVV.

This clone has only a few counts. The chain recombines TRBV7-9 with TRBJ1-6; 7 bases align to TRBD1. CDR3 length: 14 amino acids. Germline V gives CDR1 SEHNR, CDR2 FQNEAQ (reference sequence). Trimming removed 5 bases from V and 9 bases from J; junction bases left unmatched: 7. CDR3 in amino acids: CASSLRGAGSPLHF. Here the CDR3 DNA reads TGTGCCAGCAGCCTCAGGGGGGCCGGTTCACCCCTCCACTTT.

The CDR3 region is CASSLQGSGANVLTF. The CDR3 DNA reads TGCGCCAGCAGCTTACAGGGTTCTGGGGCCAACGTCCTGACTTTC. The genes are TRBV5-1 and TRBJ2-6; possible D gene TRBD1, 6 bases. The ends were cut back, 2 bases at V and 1 base at J, with 7 bases in the middle. This CDR3 contains 15 residues. Germline V gene sequence: CDR1 SGHRS, CDR2 YFSETQ.

About this clone: Other DNA sequences within the sample encode an identical CDR3. The chain is built from TRBV18 and TRBJ2-1; 12 bases are a match to TRBD2. Germline V lookup: CDR1 KGHSH, CDR2 LQKENI. The CDR3 is made up of 16 amino acids. Trimming removed 3 bases from V and 2 bases from J; junction bases left unmatched: 2. The CDR3, as DNA: TGTGCCAGCTCACCCCCTAGCGGGGGGGCCTACAATGAGCAGTTCTTC. Its translation is CASSPPSGGAYNEQFF. The full variable domain, rest sourced from reference TRBV18 and TRBJ2-1, is NAGVMQNPRHLVRRRGQEARLRCSPMKGHSHVYWYRQLPEEGLKFMVYLQKENIIDESGMPKERFSAEFPKEGPSILRIQQVVRGDSAAYFCASSPPSGGAYNEQFFGPGTRLTVL.

V usage is TRBV5-6 and J usage is TRBJ2-2, with 10 bases aligning to TRBD1. Germline V CDR1 and CDR2: SGHDT, YYEEEE. The CDR3 length is 15 residues. V dropped 4 bases and J dropped 6; count of bases not matched to a gene: 6. CDR3 sequence reads: CASSRDRGVSGELFF. For the CDR3, the DNA is TGTGCCAGCAGCCGGGACAGGGGAGTTTCCGGGGAGCTGTTTTTT. Complete variable domain (other parts from reference TRBV5-6 and TRBJ2-2): DAGVTQSPTHLIKTRGQQVTLRCSPKSGHDTVSWYQQALGQGPQFIFQYYEEEERQRGNFPDRFSGHQFPNYSSELNVNALLLGDSALYLCASSRDRGVSGELFFGEGSRLTVL.

The genes are TRBV7-9 and TRBJ1-1, with 10 bases fitting TRBD1. The V and J ends lost 1 base and 1 base, in that order; junction bases with no gene match: 3. The germline gives CDR1 SEHNR, CDR2 FQNEAQ (reference sequence). CDR3 length: 16 residues. The CDR3 sequence: CASSLVGQGPNTEAFF. CDR3 in DNA: TGTGCCAGCAGCTTAGTGGGACAGGGGCCGAACACTGAAGCTTTCTTT.